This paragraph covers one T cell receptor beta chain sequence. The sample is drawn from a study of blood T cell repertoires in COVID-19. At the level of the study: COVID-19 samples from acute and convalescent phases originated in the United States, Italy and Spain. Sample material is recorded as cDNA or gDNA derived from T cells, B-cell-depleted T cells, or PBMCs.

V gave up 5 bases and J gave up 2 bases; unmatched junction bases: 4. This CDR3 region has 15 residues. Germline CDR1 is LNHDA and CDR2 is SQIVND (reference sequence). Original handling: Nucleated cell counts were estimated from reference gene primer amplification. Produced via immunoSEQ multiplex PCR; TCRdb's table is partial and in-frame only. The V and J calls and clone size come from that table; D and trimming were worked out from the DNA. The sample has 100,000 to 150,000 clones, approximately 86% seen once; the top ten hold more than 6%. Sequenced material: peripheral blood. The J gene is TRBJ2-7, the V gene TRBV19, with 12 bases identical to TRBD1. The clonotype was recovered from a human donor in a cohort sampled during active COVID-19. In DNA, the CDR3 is TGTGCCAGTAGTTGGGACAGGGGGCGCGCCTACGAGCAGTACTTC. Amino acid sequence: CASSWDRGRAYEQYF.